What follows is one T cell receptor (beta chain) and its context. In the authors' workflow: Amplified reference gene primers provided the basis for estimating nucleated cell counts. Some clones are missing from TCRdb's copy, which holds only in-frame ones; the method was immunoSEQ multiplex PCR. That table supplies the V and J calls and clone size; D and trimming were determined from the DNA. Of tens of thousands of clones in the sample, 86% were seen once. The data were obtained in a study of blood T cell repertoires in COVID-19. Across the study: T cells, B-cell-depleted T cells, or PBMCs supplied cDNA or gDNA.

The CDR3 loop spans 14 amino acids. Germline CDR1 is SEHNR and CDR2 is FQNEAQ (reference sequence). The V gene lost 5 bases and the J gene lost 0 bases, with 10 bases spanning the gap. The chain employs TRBV7-9 and TRBJ1-1, with a tentative D call TRBD1 (6 bases). Specimen: peripheral blood. This receptor was identified in a middle-aged man with active or convalescent COVID-19. The CDR3 spells CASSPDSLNTEAFF. In nucleotides, the CDR3 is TGTGCCAGCAGCCCGGACAGTTTGAACACTGAAGCTTTCTTT.